The source of this T cell receptor (beta chain) is a study of T-cell reconstitution after alpha-beta-depleted transplantation in children. Points from the study as a whole: There were some patients whose high TCRbeta diversity at day 60 came from surviving recipient T cells and thymic progenitors. A year post-transplant, T-cell counts and diversity derived mostly from newly produced T cells. About two months after transplant, alpha-beta T cells reportedly came from several hundred expanded graft clones.

This sample's TCRbeta library carried unique molecular identifier barcodes. TCRdb ran MiXCR on the PCR reads and lists one entry per CDR3 protein. In the table there are 25,000 to 30,000 distinct CDR3 sequences, 5.5% to 7.5% of which are singletons. CDR3 length: 17 amino acids. Trimming cost V 5 bases and J 4 bases; bases outside gene matches: 12. Germline V gene sequence: CDR1 MNHEY, CDR2 SVGAGI. This clonotype has ten or more counts. As yet, its antigen is unknown. The receptor comes from a male patient under 18 who had a stem cell transplant for acute myeloid leukemia, so the T cells may come from the graft donor. Sequenced here: PBMCs, mostly from graft donor cells, sampled 180 days after TCRalphabeta/CD19-depleted stem cell transplant. This chain uses TRBV6-5 with TRBJ2-5, with 11 positions matching TRBD1. CDR3 loop: CASSHLPGTGGGETQYF. The CDR3 nucleotides are TGTGCCAGCAGTCACCTCCCCGGGACAGGGGGAGGAGAGACCCAGTACTTC.